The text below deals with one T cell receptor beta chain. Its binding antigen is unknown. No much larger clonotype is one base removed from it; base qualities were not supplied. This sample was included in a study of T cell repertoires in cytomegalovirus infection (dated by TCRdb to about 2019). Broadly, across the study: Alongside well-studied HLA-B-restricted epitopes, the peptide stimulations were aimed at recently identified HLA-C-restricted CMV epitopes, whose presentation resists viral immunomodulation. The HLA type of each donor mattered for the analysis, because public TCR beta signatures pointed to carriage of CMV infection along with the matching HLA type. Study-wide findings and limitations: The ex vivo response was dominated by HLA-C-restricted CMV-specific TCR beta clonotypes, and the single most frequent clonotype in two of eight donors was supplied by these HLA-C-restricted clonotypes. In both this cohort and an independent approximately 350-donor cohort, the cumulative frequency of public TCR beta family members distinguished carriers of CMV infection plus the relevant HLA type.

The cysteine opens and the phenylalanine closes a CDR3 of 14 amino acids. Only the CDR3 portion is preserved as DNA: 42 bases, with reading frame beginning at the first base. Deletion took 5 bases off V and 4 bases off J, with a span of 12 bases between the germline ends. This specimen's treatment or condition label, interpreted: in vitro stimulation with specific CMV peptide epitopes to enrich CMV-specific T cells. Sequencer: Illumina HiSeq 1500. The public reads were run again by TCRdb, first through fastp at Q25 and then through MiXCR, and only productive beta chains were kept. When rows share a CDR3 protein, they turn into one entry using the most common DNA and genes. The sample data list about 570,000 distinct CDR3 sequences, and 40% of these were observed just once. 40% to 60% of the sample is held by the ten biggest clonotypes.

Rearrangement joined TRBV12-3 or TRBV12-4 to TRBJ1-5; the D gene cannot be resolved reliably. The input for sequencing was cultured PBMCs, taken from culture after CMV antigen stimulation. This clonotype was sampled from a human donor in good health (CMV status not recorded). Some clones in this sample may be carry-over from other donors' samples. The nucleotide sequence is TGTGCCAGCAGTCAGAGTCCGCGAAATCAGCCCCAGCATTTT. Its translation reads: CASSQSPRNQPQHF.